The rows below give T cell receptor beta chains drawn from one sample of a study of blood T cell repertoires in COVID-19. Some clones are missing from TCRdb's copy, which holds only in-frame ones; the method was immunoSEQ multiplex PCR. The sample yields roughly 160,000 clones, about 85% seen once. The sample consisted of PBMCs or T cells enriched from blood (not recorded which). Every receptor here comes from a woman aged 40 to 55 with acute COVID-19. CDR3s leave out the opening cysteine and the closing phenylalanine or tryptophan. A D gene is named only where the DNA matches it firmly. Where a row states a size, it is once, few, many or the class of an expanded clone; other rows omit it.

TRBV5-1,NA,TRBJ2-3,NA,ASSLQGTDTQY
TRBV7-2,NA,TRBJ1-5,few,ASSFINSNQPQH
TRBV5-6,TRBD1,TRBJ2-1,NA,ASSSISLTGPTYNEQF
TRBV12-3/TRBV12-4,TRBD2,TRBJ2-5,once,ASSLRGGETQY
TRBV7-3,TRBD2,TRBJ2-6,NA,ASSSEGLGVSGANVLT
TRBV11-2,NA,TRBJ1-3,NA,ASRPGEGNTIY
TRBV6-6,TRBD1,TRBJ2-7,NA,ASSLTGDEQY
TRBV9,TRBD1,TRBJ2-5,NA,ASSGGQGVETQY
TRBV11-3,TRBD1,TRBJ1-2,NA,ASSHLDRFIA
TRBV4-1,TRBD2,TRBJ2-7,NA,ASSQAEITSGSYEQY
TRBV27,TRBD1,TRBJ1-6,NA,ASRDRGSSPLH
TRBV6-5,NA,TRBJ2-1,NA,ASSYSPPYNEQF
TRBV6-5,TRBD1,TRBJ1-1,once,ASSFTGDTEAF
TRBV5-5,TRBD1,TRBJ1-1,many,ASSLIPGQGSTEAF
TRBV7-3,TRBD2,TRBJ2-7,NA,ASSLYPRGTSGIPSLGYEQY
TRBV12-3/TRBV12-4,TRBD1,TRBJ2-2,NA,ASNKQGPGELF
TRBV10-1,TRBD2,TRBJ2-2,NA,ASNDGRVTGELF
TRBV30,NA,TRBJ2-1,NA,AWTLSYNEQF
TRBV21-1,NA,TRBJ1-2,NA,ASSKGTWTGGKYGYT
TRBV11-1,TRBD2,TRBJ2-3,once,ASSLAPGLAGGQDTQY
TRBV2,NA,TRBJ1-6,NA,ASSDRPGDSPLH
TRBV5-1,TRBD2,TRBJ2-3,NA,ASSLAGREGDTQY
TRBV18,NA,TRBJ2-2,NA,ASSSYGRGSSTGELF
TRBV19,NA,TRBJ2-1,NA,ASSSGTTSYNEQF
TRBV29-1,NA,TRBJ2-1,NA,SVVRVGTTVSYNEQF
TRBV3-1/TRBV3-2,TRBD1,TRBJ1-2,NA,ASSQGTGTAFNYGYT
TRBV7-9,NA,TRBJ1-2,few,ASSLAVQGSLNGYT
TRBV30,NA,TRBJ1-2,NA,AWSSPRGTDGYT
TRBV20-1,TRBD2,TRBJ2-3,NA,SASGRLAGVGTDTQY
TRBV7-3,TRBD2,TRBJ2-2,NA,ASSLAGGNTGELF
TRBV4-1,NA,TRBJ1-2,NA,ASSQVLGSYGYT
TRBV19,NA,TRBJ1-5,NA,ASRQLLGSNRPQH
TRBV15,NA,TRBJ2-7,NA,ATSRDLDRARGQY
TRBV15,TRBD2,TRBJ2-3,NA,AFAAGTSRTDTQY
TRBV19,NA,TRBJ2-2,NA,ASSGAAGGELF
TRBV10-3,NA,TRBJ2-7,NA,AISEALTGAGVL
TRBV5-1,TRBD1,TRBJ1-1,NA,ASSPEGTGRNTEAF
TRBV2,NA,TRBJ1-4,NA,ASSEQGFNEKLF
TRBV5-1,TRBD2,TRBJ2-1,NA,ASSPGLAGVGEQF
TRBV29-1,TRBD1,TRBJ1-2,few,SVERPGQNFHGYT
TRBV29-1,NA,TRBJ1-1,NA,SVARMNTEAF